Included here is one T cell receptor beta chain sequence, with context. The repertoire was sequenced with immunoSEQ multiplex PCR; TCRdb's copy has only in-frame clones and lacks some. The sample contains more than 55,000 clones, over 60% of which appear only once. The data are from a study of cytotoxic CD8 clonotypes in ibrutinib-treated CLL. Trimming took off 4 bases at V and 8 bases at J, with 11 bases between the two ends. CDR3 size: 12 residues. The germline V gene encodes CDR1 MNHEY and CDR2 SMNVEV (reference sequence). This receptor was taken from a human donor with chronic lymphocytic leukemia. This rearrangement joins TRBV27 to TRBJ1-2; D call uncertain. This sample comprised PBMCs, obtained after 12 months of ibrutinib treatment. In DNA form, the CDR3 reads TGTGCCAGCAGTTCCATGGGAAGCGGCTACACCTTC. Translation gives CASSSMGSGYTF.